This T cell receptor beta chain was recorded in a study of blood T cell repertoires in COVID-19. This clone was seen once. A junction boundary mismatches the germline segment, possibly from a read error. Seattle-derived patients entered the study during active infection and were followed longitudinally. The data were produced by immunoSEQ multiplex PCR, yet TCRdb's version contains in-frame clones alone and is incomplete. The table includes about 250,000 clones, 88% detected once. In germline, CDR1 is GTSNPN, CDR2 SVGIG (reference sequence). The CDR3 has 14 amino acids. Specimen: peripheral blood. The chain links TRBV30 to TRBJ1-6; D ambiguous. This clonotype was sampled from a woman in her twenties or thirties with COVID-19, enrolled during active disease. The CDR3 region has the DNA TGTGCCTGGAACCCGGGATCGTATAACTCACCCCTCCACTTT. Encoded protein: CAWNPGSYNSPLHF.